Listed here are 2 T cell receptor beta chains from one sample, sequenced in a study of OX40 agonist ivuxolimab in advanced cancers. Libraries were prepared by immunoSEQ multiplex PCR; TCRdb keeps only in-frame clonotypes and omits some of them. The data show some 15,000 clones, about three quarters seen once. The sample in question was CD4+ or CD8+ T cells sorted from blood, obtained in a trial of the OX40 agonist ivuxolimab. The receptors here all came from an adult with an advanced solid tumor such as melanoma, head and neck, liver or kidney cancer.

The chain has TRBV10-1 and TRBJ2-3; D might be TRBD2 (6 bases). Germline V gene data show CDR1 as WNHNN and CDR2 as SYGVQD (reference sequence). This CDR3 is 15 amino acids long. V lost 3 bases and J lost 4, with 14 bases in between. The CDR3 nucleotides read TGCGCCAGCAGTGAAGTCGGGGGAGGTGCAGATACGCAGTATTTT. Amino acid sequence: CASSEVGGGADTQYF.

The chain recombines TRBV11-3 with TRBJ1-5; D not certain. The CDR3 covers 14 residues. V dropped 7 bases and J dropped 4 bases, with 14 bases sitting between them. In germline, CDR1 is SGHNT, CDR2 YENEEA. Here the CDR3 reads CASIGFWSNQPQHF. Here the CDR3 DNA reads TGTGCCAGCATAGGGTTTTGGAGTAATCAGCCCCAGCATTTT.